The 10 T cell receptor beta chains listed next were all sequenced from one sample in a study of shared T cell receptors in the human thymus. This table comes from immunoSEQ multiplex PCR, and its TCRdb copy is limited to in-frame clones, with some not included. Altogether about 660,000 clones are present, approximately 87% being singletons, with the ten largest covering roughly 0.0089%. The data were also submitted as part of a second study, on human thymus T cells.

The sequencing input was thymocytes. These receptors all stem from a boy less than two years old with a congenital heart defect.

V gene TRBV6-5 combines with J gene TRBJ1-6; tentatively, D is TRBD1 (6 bases). From germline, CDR1 is MNHEY and CDR2 SVGAGI. V was shortened by 5 bases and J by 7 bases, with 15 bases between the two germline ends. This CDR3 is built from 15 residues. The CDR3 spells CASSISQGRNSPLHF. CDR3 nucleotide sequence: TGTGCCAGCAGTATATCACAGGGCAGAAATTCACCCCTCCACTTT.

V is TRBV5-5 and J is TRBJ2-7, with no clear D. In germline, CDR1 is SGHKS, CDR2 YYEKEE (reference sequence). V lost 0 bases and J lost 2, with 12 bases in between. This CDR3 has 15 amino acids. The CDR3 region has the DNA TGTGCCAGCAGCTTGGGAGAACAAGAGGCCTACGAGCAGTACTTC. It codes for CASSLGEQEAYEQYF.

This clone appeared once. The CDR3 region has the DNA TGTGCCAGCAGCGACCGGGGGGGGATAAAGTCGGAAAGGTCCTACGAGCAGTACTTC. This sequence encodes CASSDRGGIKSERSYEQYF. The chain recombines TRBV7-2 with TRBJ2-7; 8 nucleotides match TRBD2. This CDR3 region has 19 residues. The junction had 19 bases not matched to a gene; V was cut back by 5 bases and J by 1 base. Germline lookup yields CDR1 SGHTA and CDR2 FQGNSA.

The rearrangement links TRBV7-6 to TRBJ2-7; possibly TRBD1 for D (6 bases). The CDR3 is 15 residues long. V was clipped by 1 base and J by 6 bases, with 16 bases between them. The germline V gene encodes CDR1 SGHVS and CDR2 FNYEAQ. The CDR3 region has the DNA TGTGCCAGCAGCTTAGAGGAATGGGGGCTAGGCGAGCAGTACTTC. This encodes CASSLEEWGLGEQYF.

This clone was recorded only once. This chain joins TRBV4-3 and TRBJ2-7; D is perhaps TRBD1 (6 bases). Trimming took 1 base from V and 1 from J, leaving 11 bases between them. Germline V CDR1 and CDR2: LGHNA, YSLEER. The CDR3 consists of 15 residues. The CDR3 nucleotides read TGCGCCAGCAGCCAAGGGTACGGGACATCCTACGAGCAGTACTTC. The encoded protein is CASSQGYGTSYEQYF.

The J gene is TRBJ2-7, the V gene TRBV7-2; maybe TRBD1 (5 bases). The V end lost 2 bases, the J end lost 7 bases, and 24 bases lay between the germline ends. The germline V gene encodes CDR1 SGHTA and CDR2 FQGNSA. The CDR3 is 17 amino acids. DNA of the CDR3: TGTGCCAGCAGCTTAAGGGGCCAACGCTTTCCCCCTTGGGAGCAGTACTTC. Translation gives CASSLRGQRFPPWEQYF.

To note about this clone: Sequence at one end of the junction differs from germline and may be a read error. The same CDR3 also results from other DNA sequences found in this sample. The rearrangement links TRBV6-5 to TRBJ1-6, with TRBD1 matching 7 bases. In germline, CDR1 is MNHEY, CDR2 SVGAGI. The CDR3 is 14 amino acids. The DNA for the CDR3 is TGTGCCAGCAGAAGGGGACAGTATAATTCCCCCCTCCACTTT. This translates into CASRRGQYNSPLHF.

The rearrangement uses TRBV28 and TRBJ2-7; D gene uncertain. Germline V CDR1 and CDR2: MDHEN, SYDVKM. CDR3 length equals 15 residues. Trimming removed 3 bases from V and 6 bases from J, with 18 bases in between. CDR3 loop: CASSFPKTSGCEQYF. CDR3 in DNA: TGTGCCAGCAGTTTCCCTAAAACTTCTGGTTGCGAGCAGTACTTC.

This chain joins TRBV14 and TRBJ2-7; a weak D match, TRBD2 (6 bases). The ends were cut back, 0 bases at V and 4 bases at J, with 16 bases in the middle. The germline V gene encodes CDR1 SGHDN and CDR2 FVKESK. This CDR3 comprises 16 residues. Here the CDR3 reads CASSQEEAGIEYEQYF. The DNA for the CDR3 is TGTGCCAGCAGCCAAGAAGAAGCGGGTATAGAGTACGAGCAGTACTTC. The variable domain in full, with the rest retrieved from reference TRBV14 and TRBJ2-7, is EAGVTQFPSHSVIEKGQTVTLRCDPISGHDNLYWYRRVMGKEIKFLLHFVKESKQDESGMPNNRFLAERTGGTYSTLKVQPAELEDSGVYFCASSQEEAGIEYEQYFGPGTRLTVT.

This chain connects TRBV7-9 to TRBJ2-4; TRBD1 aligns across 8 bases. The length of the CDR3 is 16 residues. Germline V gene data show CDR1 as SEHNR and CDR2 as FQNEAQ (reference sequence). V was clipped by 5 bases and J by 0 bases; unmatched bases: 6. In nucleotides, the CDR3 is TGTGCCAGCAGCCCGGGACAGGAGATAGCCAAAAACATTCAGTACTTC. Translated: CASSPGQEIAKNIQYF.